The source of this T cell receptor beta chain is a study of blood T cell repertoires in COVID-19. Study-wide context: COVID-19 samples from acute and convalescent phases originated in the United States, Italy and Spain.

Per the authors' pipeline: Estimated nucleated cell counts came from reference gene primer amplification. The data were produced by immunoSEQ multiplex PCR, yet TCRdb's version contains in-frame clones alone and is incomplete. The V and J calls and clone size are taken from that table; D and trimming were inferred from the DNA. Found here are more than 300,000 clones, around nine tenths of them singletons; the top ten hold 1.2%. The study drew participants aged about 18 to 95 years from about two dozen US areas. Recovered Cohort 3 donors showed two negative PCRs, clearance, or symptom resolution. V was trimmed by 3 bases and J by 9 bases, leaving 13 bases between them. CDR3 length: 14 residues. Germline V gene lookup returns CDR1 SGDLS and CDR2 YYNGEE.

The chain employs TRBV9 and TRBJ1-6, with a possible D match to TRBD1 (5 bases). The sequence was obtained from a woman aged 18-29 years who had recovered from COVID-19. Sequenced input: PBMCs or T cells enriched from blood (not recorded which). The CDR3 spells CASSETELGSPLHF. The CDR3 nucleotides are TGTGCCAGCAGCGAGACAGAACTGGGTTCACCCCTCCACTTT.